One sample yielded the 32 T cell receptor beta chains listed below, sequenced in a study of CD8 T cells in Susac syndrome. RNA in amounts of roughly 0.5 to 1 ug was reverse transcribed with random hexamers. TCRdb reanalysed the immunoSEQ multiplex PCR reads using MiXCR and keeps one entry per CDR3 protein. The sample has approximately 300,000 distinct CDR3 sequences, roughly 90% seen once. Sequenced sample: CD8+ T cells from PBMCs. The receptors derive from a human donor with multiple sclerosis.

The chain couples TRBV29-1 to TRBJ1-2; 7 nucleotides line up with TRBD1. Looked up from germline, CDR1 is SQVTM and CDR2 is ANQGSEA. This CDR3 is 13 amino acids long. Trimming removed 6 bases from V and 5 bases from J; junction bases left unmatched: 9. The CDR3 nucleotides are TGCAGCGTGTACCCGCCAGGGGGATATGGCTACACCTTC. This encodes CSVYPPGGYGYTF. Filled out from reference TRBV29-1 and TRBJ1-2, the complete variable domain reads SAVISQKPSRDICQRGTSLTIQCQVDSQVTMMFWYRQQPGQSLTLIATANQGSEATYESGFVIDKFPISRPNLTFSTLTVSNMSPEDSSIYLCSVYPPGGYGYTFGSGTRLTVV.

The chain carries TRBV28 and TRBJ2-3; maybe TRBD1 (6 bases). This CDR3 is built from 11 residues. From germline, CDR1 is MDHEN and CDR2 SYDVKM. With 9 bases removed from V and 4 bases from J, the gap between germline ends came to 8 bases. CDR3 residues: CASRQADTQYF. The CDR3, as DNA: TGTGCCAGTCGACAGGCAGATACGCAGTATTTT.

The J gene is TRBJ2-7, the V gene TRBV9; D unresolved. Germline lookup yields CDR1 SGDLS and CDR2 YYNGEE. This CDR3 spans 13 amino acids. Trimming removed 0 bases at V and 2 bases at J, with 6 bases between. CDR3 sequence (DNA): TGTGCCAGCAGCGTAGCCCCGACCTACGAGCAGTACTTC. It specifies CASSVAPTYEQYF.

The chain carries TRBV5-1 and TRBJ1-1, with unresolved D. This CDR3 is 13 amino acids long. The germline V gene encodes CDR1 SGHRS and CDR2 YFSETQ. The V end was cut by 8 bases, the J end by 4 bases, with 15 bases between. The chain's CDR3 is CASSESVGTEAFF. Written as DNA, the CDR3 is TGCGCCAGTTCAGAGAGCGTCGGCACTGAAGCTTTCTTT.

This sequence joins TRBV7-3 and TRBJ2-3; a weak D match, TRBD2 (7 bases). In germline, CDR1 is SGHTA, CDR2 FQGTGA. This CDR3 region has 16 residues. The germline V and J ends were trimmed by 2 bases and 0 bases, with 12 bases remaining between them. This chain's CDR3 is CASSLWRGPSTDTQYF. The CDR3 nucleotides read TGTGCCAGCAGCTTATGGCGGGGGCCAAGCACAGATACGCAGTATTTT.

CDR3 loop: CASRQGDEQFF. The CDR3 nucleotides are TGTGCCAGCAGACAGGGGGATGAGCAGTTCTTC. The V call is TRBV7-9, the J call TRBJ2-1; 8 nucleotides align to TRBD1. CDR1 SEHNR and CDR2 FQNEAQ come from the germline V gene (reference sequence). With 6 bases clipped from V and 8 bases from J, the junction kept 0 bases outside the gene matches. This CDR3 is built from 11 residues.

The genes are TRBV2 and TRBJ2-7; D perhaps matches TRBD2 (7 bases). Germline-derived CDR1 and CDR2 are SNHLY and FYNNEI. Between the trimmed V and J ends, which lost 11 bases and 0 bases, there was a span of 20 bases. This CDR3 is 15 amino acids long. CDR3 nucleotides: TGTGCCGGCCGGGGGGCTAGCGGAAGCTCCTACGAGCAGTACTTC. Protein product: CAGRGASGSSYEQYF.

V is TRBV6-5 and J is TRBJ2-3, with 7 bases fitting TRBD1. The germline gives CDR1 MNHEY, CDR2 SVGAGI. This CDR3 comprises 12 residues. V shed 6 bases, J shed 6 bases, and the junction held 3 bases outside the gene matches. The CDR3 reads CASSETGDTQYF. CDR3 nucleotide sequence: TGTGCCAGCAGCGAGACAGGGGATACGCAGTATTTT.

The chain combines TRBV4-3 with TRBJ2-1; D is undetermined. With 1 base removed from V and 1 base from J, the gap between germline ends came to 14 bases. CDR1 is LGHNA and CDR2 is YSLEER in the germline V gene. The CDR3 loop spans 17 amino acids. The CDR3 region is CASSQGVDTLSYNEQFF. CDR3 coding DNA: TGCGCCAGCAGCCAAGGTGTCGACACCCTTTCCTACAATGAGCAGTTCTTC.

The rearrangement joins TRBV20-1 to TRBJ2-1, with TRBD2 matching over 7 bases. Germline assignment: CDR1 DFQATT and CDR2 SNEGSKA (reference sequence). V lost 5 bases to trimming and J lost 0 bases; unmatched junction nucleotides: 7. The CDR3 has 15 residues. This chain's CDR3 is CSALERGSSYNEQFF. CDR3 DNA: TGCAGTGCTCTCGAGCGGGGTAGCTCCTACAATGAGCAGTTCTTC.

The chain employs TRBV20-1 and TRBJ2-7; D is uncertain. Trimming removed 3 bases from V and 4 bases from J, with 13 bases in between. The CDR3 covers 13 residues. Looked up from germline, CDR1 is DFQATT and CDR2 is SNEGSKA (reference sequence). CDR3 DNA sequence: TGCAGTGCTAGCCCCCCGTGGGGATACGAGCAGTACTTC. It specifies CSASPPWGYEQYF.

The rearrangement uses TRBV7-9 and TRBJ2-1; no firm D call. V lost 6 bases and J lost 3, with 18 bases in between. This CDR3 contains 16 residues. Germline V gene sequence: CDR1 SEHNR, CDR2 FQNEAQ (reference sequence). CDR3 sequence reads: CASRLLAAAGYNEQFF. CDR3 DNA sequence: TGTGCCAGCAGATTACTGGCCGCGGCCGGCTACAATGAGCAGTTCTTC.

The chain uses TRBV5-6 and TRBJ2-1; possibly TRBD1 for D (6 bases). The CDR3 runs to 20 residues. Germline V gene data show CDR1 as SGHDT and CDR2 as YYEEEE. Trimming stripped 1 base from V and 3 bases from J, with 26 bases between. CDR3 region: CASSLSVLGQAGEIYNEQFF. The CDR3 DNA follows: TGTGCCAGCAGCTTGTCCGTCCTAGGGCAGGCAGGGGAAATCTACAATGAGCAGTTCTTC. Based on the CDR3 plus reference TRBV5-6 and TRBJ2-1, the full variable domain is DAGVTQSPTHLIKTRGQQVTLRCSPKSGHDTVSWYQQALGQGPQFIFQYYEEEERQRGNFPDRFSGHQFPNYSSELNVNALLLGDSALYLCASSLSVLGQAGEIYNEQFFGPGTRLTVL.

J is TRBJ2-1 and V is TRBV9, with TRBD2 as a possible D gene (7 bases). With 3 bases removed from V and 7 bases from J, the gap between germline ends came to 17 bases. This CDR3 has 15 residues. In germline, CDR1 is SGDLS, CDR2 YYNGEE. The CDR3 loop reads CASSEGGAVANEQFF. CDR3 DNA sequence: TGTGCCAGCAGCGAAGGGGGGGCAGTGGCGAATGAGCAGTTCTTC.

The chain is built from TRBV4-2 and TRBJ2-1; D unclear. The CDR3 spans 14 residues. Germline loops: CDR1 LGHNA, CDR2 YNFKEQ. Deletions cut 0 bases from V and 9 bases from J, with 12 bases between. This CDR3 reads CASSQDLGWGEQFF. The CDR3 DNA follows: TGTGCCAGCAGCCAAGATTTGGGGTGGGGTGAGCAGTTCTTC.

CDR3 region: CASSPVGFQTYEQYF. CDR3 bases: TGTGCCAGCAGTCCCGTTGGTTTCCAGACCTACGAGCAGTACTTC. V and J are TRBV27 and TRBJ2-7, with unresolved D. This CDR3 spans 15 amino acids. V dropped 5 bases and J dropped 2 bases, with 16 bases sitting between them. Looked up from germline, CDR1 is MNHEY and CDR2 is SMNVEV (reference sequence).

This sequence joins TRBV14 and TRBJ2-7, with D uncertain. Looked up from germline, CDR1 is SGHDN and CDR2 is FVKESK. This CDR3 has 12 amino acids. V was cut by 2 bases and J by 2 bases, with 4 bases left in between. The CDR3 nucleotides read TGTGCCAGCAGCCAATTAGCCTACGAGCAGTACTTC. As protein: CASSQLAYEQYF.

This chain uses TRBV6-6 with TRBJ2-7; D unclear. The V end was cut by 5 bases, the J end by 3 bases, with 17 bases between. The CDR3 sequence is 15 residues long. Germline V gene data show CDR1 as MNHNY and CDR2 as SVGAGI (reference sequence). The CDR3 DNA is TGTGCCAGCAGTCCGTCCTTTCCCGAGGACTACGAGCAGTACTTC. Its protein is CASSPSFPEDYEQYF.

This clonotype was seen a single time. The rearrangement joins TRBV20-1 to TRBJ2-5, with 11 positions matching TRBD2. Per the germline V gene, CDR1 is DFQATT and CDR2 is SNEGSKA (reference sequence). The ends lost 5 bases at V and 1 base at J; junction bases unmatched: 9. This CDR3 has 16 residues. The DNA of the CDR3 is TGCAGTGCTTCCACGGGGACTAGCGGACTCCAAGAGACCCAGTACTTC. The encoded protein is CSASTGTSGLQETQYF.

This chain connects TRBV29-1 to TRBJ2-1; tentatively, D is TRBD1 (6 bases). Germline lookup yields CDR1 SQVTM and CDR2 ANQGSEA. The germline V and J ends were trimmed by 2 bases and 4 bases, with 18 bases remaining between them. This CDR3 region has 16 residues. The CDR3 here is CSVEKAQGSAYNEQFF. Written as DNA, the CDR3 is TGCAGCGTTGAAAAGGCCCAGGGGTCAGCTTACAATGAGCAGTTCTTC.

This clonotype was seen just once. The chain links TRBV19 to TRBJ2-7; possibly TRBD1 for D (5 bases). This CDR3 spans 15 amino acids. The germline V gene encodes CDR1 LNHDA and CDR2 SQIVND (reference sequence). Between the trimmed V and J ends, which lost 9 bases and 3 bases, there was a span of 21 bases. As DNA, the CDR3 is TGTGCCAGCTCACCTTCGGCGGACACACACTACGAGCAGTACTTC. It is translated as CASSPSADTHYEQYF.

Here the CDR3 reads CASSAFGGETQYF. CDR3 bases: TGTGCCAGCTCGGCGTTTGGGGGGGAGACCCAGTACTTC. The V call is TRBV6-5, the J call TRBJ2-5; maybe TRBD2 (6 bases). Trimming removed 8 bases from V and 5 bases from J, with 15 bases in between. Germline V CDR1 and CDR2: MNHEY, SVGAGI. The CDR3 is 13 amino acids.

The chain joins TRBV29-1 to TRBJ2-1; D not resolved. Trimming removed 1 base at V and 6 bases at J, with 4 bases between. Germline CDR1 is SQVTM and CDR2 is ANQGSEA. The CDR3 has 11 residues. In DNA form, the CDR3 reads TGCAGCGTTGAAGCCGGCAATGAGCAGTTCTTC. It yields the protein CSVEAGNEQFF.

This clonotype was seen once. This rearrangement joins TRBV7-9 to TRBJ2-7; TRBD2 matches 9 bases. Germline loops: CDR1 SEHNR, CDR2 FQNEAQ (reference sequence). This CDR3 contains 15 residues. The V and J ends lost 5 bases and 2 bases, in that order; junction bases with no gene match: 7. In DNA form, the CDR3 reads TGTGCCAGCAGCCAAGCTCCTAGCGGGACCTACGAGCAGTACTTC. Translating it yields CASSQAPSGTYEQYF.

This clonotype was detected only a few times. The genes are TRBV2 and TRBJ2-7, with 13 bases lining up with TRBD2. Germline CDR1 reads SNHLY; CDR2 reads FYNNEI. Losses at the gene ends were 5 bases for V and 1 base for J; bases not matched to a gene: 2. CDR3 size: 15 residues. CDR3 DNA: TGTGCCAGCAGTCCGACTAGCGGGGGGTCCTACGAGCAGTACTTC. It translates to CASSPTSGGSYEQYF.

The genes are TRBV4-3 and TRBJ2-4; D not resolved. CDR3 length equals 14 residues. Trimming cost V 0 bases and J 9 bases, with 12 bases left between them. Germline V lookup: CDR1 LGHNA, CDR2 YSLEER. CDR3: CASSQDRDLVIQYF. CDR3 DNA sequence: TGCGCCAGCAGCCAAGATCGTGACTTGGTCATTCAGTACTTC.

The chain carries TRBV27 and TRBJ2-6; D is undetermined. V was cut by 8 bases and J by 3 bases, with 11 bases left in between. In germline, CDR1 is MNHEY, CDR2 SMNVEV (reference sequence). The CDR3 has 14 residues. This CDR3 is CASAVMVGANVLTF. The CDR3, as DNA: TGTGCCAGCGCCGTTATGGTTGGGGCCAACGTCCTGACTTTC.

The chain employs TRBV7-3 and TRBJ2-2, with 7 bases aligning to TRBD2. Germline V gene sequence: CDR1 SGHTA, CDR2 FQGTGA. The CDR3 has 18 amino acids. The junction had 10 bases not matched to a gene; V was cut back by 3 bases and J by 0 bases. CDR3 loop: CASSFSLPGTTNTGELFF. DNA of the CDR3: TGTGCCAGCAGCTTCAGCCTACCAGGGACTACGAACACCGGGGAGCTGTTTTTT.

The chain couples TRBV19 to TRBJ2-3; 13 nucleotides line up with TRBD2. V was pared by 5 bases and J by 5 bases, with 7 bases of the junction left unmatched. CDR1 is LNHDA, CDR2 SQIVND, per germline (reference sequence). The CDR3 covers 16 residues. In DNA form, the CDR3 reads TGTGCCAGTAGTCCCGGGACTAGCGGGGCGGGAGATACGCAGTATTTT. This gives the protein CASSPGTSGAGDTQYF.

This chain uses TRBV7-3 with TRBJ2-4; either TRBD1 or TRBD2 may supply D (7 bases each). This CDR3 region has 14 residues. V was pared by 2 bases and J by 8 bases, with 13 bases between. CDR1 is SGHTA, CDR2 FQGTGA, per germline. The CDR3 protein is CASSLETGRDIQYF. The DNA for the CDR3 is TGTGCCAGCAGCTTAGAGACAGGGAGGGACATTCAGTACTTC.

The V and J genes are TRBV7-8 and TRBJ2-1; TRBD2 matches at 10 bases. Germline V gene data show CDR1 as SGHVS and CDR2 as FQNEAQ. The CDR3 loop spans 17 amino acids. V lost 2 bases, J lost 8 bases, and 12 bases stayed unmatched. CDR3: CASSLIGGLAGADEQFF. DNA for the CDR3: TGTGCCAGCAGCTTAATCGGTGGGCTAGCGGGGGCGGATGAGCAGTTCTTC.

The count of this clonotype is one. The chain couples TRBV28 to TRBJ2-1; weak D call: TRBD1 (5 bases). The V end lost 2 bases, the J end lost 10 bases, and 9 bases lay between the germline ends. CDR1 MDHEN and CDR2 SYDVKM come from the germline V gene. The length of the CDR3 is 12 residues. CDR3 in DNA: TGTGCCAGCAGTTTACCACGACAGGAGCAGTTCTTC. This codes for CASSLPRQEQFF. The full variable domain, its missing parts supplied by reference TRBV28 and TRBJ2-1, is DVKVTQSSRYLVKRTGEKVFLECVQDMDHENMFWYRQDPGLGLRLIYFSYDVKMKEKGDIPEGYSVSREKKERFSLILESASTNQTSMYLCASSLPRQEQFFGPGTRLTVL.